The 16 T cell receptor beta chains below come from one sample, sequenced in a study of T cells in Graves' hyperthyroidism and ophthalmopathy (dated by TCRdb to the late 2010s). Receptor libraries were prepared by multiplex PCR. The sequencer listed for this sample is Illumina HiSeq 2000. Amplification of TCR beta CDR3 regions was carried out from RNA transcripts. A first-round RT-PCR of the TCR CDR3 used the HTBI primer set with the Qiagen OneStep RT-PCR kit. In TCRdb, the public reads were trimmed at Q25 with fastp and aligned with MiXCR, with productive beta chains retained. Here each entry gathers all rows of one CDR3 protein and keeps the most common genes and DNA. This sample has hundreds of thousands of distinct CDR3 sequences in its table, and 15% to 20% of those were observed once. The ten largest clones add up to 3.8% of the sample. The sequencing input was blood. The receptors originated from a woman in her 30s with Graves' hyperthyroidism.

The chain uses TRBV7-9 and TRBJ1-4; 7 bases align to TRBD1. J was trimmed by 6 bases and V by 3 bases; bases with no gene match: 4. Germline CDR1 is SEHNR and CDR2 is FQNEAQ (reference sequence). This CDR3 region has 14 residues. CDR3 in amino acids: CASSFAGGDEKLFF. The DNA for the CDR3 is TGTGCCAGCAGCTTTGCAGGGGGAGATGAAAAACTGTTTTTT. Variable domain in full (rest from reference TRBV7-9 and TRBJ1-4): DTGVSQNPRHKITKRGQNVTFRCDPISEHNRLYWYRQTLGQGPEFLTYFQNEAQLEKSRLLSDRFSAERPKGSFSTLEIQRTEQGDSAMYLCASSFAGGDEKLFFGSGTQLSVL.

This clonotype occurred a few times. The chain couples TRBV6-1 to TRBJ2-6, with D hard to call. Trimming pared 1 base from V and 1 base from J, leaving 5 bases between. The CDR3 sequence is 15 residues long. Germline values: CDR1 MNHNS, CDR2 SASEGT. The chain's CDR3 is CASSEDGSGANVLTF. The CDR3 nucleotides are TGTGCCAGCAGTGAAGACGGTTCTGGGGCCAACGTCCTGACTTTC.

This clonotype was counted a few times. CDR3 loop: CASSVGSEDPYNEQFF. The DNA for the CDR3 is TGTGCCAGCAGCGTAGGATCGGAGGACCCCTACAATGAGCAGTTCTTC. The chain employs TRBV9 and TRBJ2-1; D is perhaps TRBD2 (5 bases). This CDR3 region has 16 residues. Germline CDR1 SGDLS, CDR2 YYNGEE. The V end lost 0 bases, the J end lost 2 bases, and 12 bases lay between the germline ends.

This sequence joins TRBV5-1 and TRBJ1-3, with D perhaps TRBD1 (5 bases). Germline-derived CDR1 and CDR2 are SGHRS and YFSETQ. The germline V and J ends were trimmed by 0 bases and 8 bases, with 18 bases remaining between them. The CDR3 runs 16 residues. For the CDR3, the DNA is TGCGCCAGCAGCTTGGAGGCAGGGACTTTTTCGGACACCATATATTTT. This gives the protein CASSLEAGTFSDTIYF.

To note about this clonotype: It may be a read error: a sequence one base away is much more abundant. This chain uses TRBV7-9 with TRBJ2-1; TRBD2 aligns across 9 bases. The J call may be mistaken, given a closer DNA end match to TRBJ2-7. The CDR3 has 16 amino acids. Germline V gene data show CDR1 as SEHNR and CDR2 as FQNEAQ (reference sequence). The CDR3: CASSPRLAAIYNEQYF. The CDR3 nucleotides read TGTGCCAGCAGCCCCCGACTAGCGGCCATATACAATGAGCAGTACTTC.

This clonotype was counted many times. This rearrangement joins TRBV6-1 to TRBJ1-2; no clear D. Germline values: CDR1 MNHNS, CDR2 SASEGT. V lost 3 bases to trimming and J lost 4 bases, with 9 bases between them. This CDR3 is built from 13 residues. The CDR3 bases are TGTGCCAGCAGTGAGAGCCCGGGCTATGGCTACACCTTC. Protein product: CASSESPGYGYTF.

V and J are TRBV10-2 and TRBJ1-1, with D unresolved. Germline CDR1 is WSHSY and CDR2 is SAAADI. Trimming took 0 bases from V and 2 from J, leaving 10 bases between them. The CDR3 is 15 residues long. The CDR3 loop is CASSESQDLNTEAFF. The CDR3, as DNA: TGCGCCAGCAGTGAGTCGCAAGATCTTAACACTGAAGCTTTCTTT.

The table lists this clonotype with many counts. The chain recombines TRBV7-2 with TRBJ1-5; D may be TRBD1 (5 bases). This CDR3 region has 16 residues. With 1 base removed from V and 4 bases from J, the gap between germline ends came to 14 bases. Germline V CDR1 and CDR2: SGHTA, FQGNSA. The CDR3 region is CASSLGWGNSNQPQHF. CDR3 bases: TGTGCCAGCAGCTTAGGATGGGGGAATTCGAATCAGCCCCAGCATTTT.

This clonotype was observed a handful of times. V usage is TRBV12-3 or TRBV12-4 and J usage is TRBJ2-7, with TRBD1 matching 10 bases. The CDR3 totals 16 residues. Losses at the gene ends were 7 bases for V and 0 bases for J; bases not matched to a gene: 9. As DNA, the CDR3 is TGTGCCAGCACCTTCGGACAGGGGGACACCTCCTACGAGCAGTACTTC. Protein product: CASTFGQGDTSYEQYF.

Remarks on this clonotype: One end of the junction varies from germline; a read error may be responsible. The gene calls are TRBV7-7 and TRBJ2-2; 10 bases fit TRBD1. The CDR3 has 16 amino acids. CDR1 and CDR2 (germline): SSHAT, FNYEAQ (reference sequence). The CDR3, as DNA: TGTGCTAGCAGCTCAGCCGGGACAGGGGTTGTCGGGGAGCTGTTTTTT. Translating it yields CASSSAGTGVVGELFF.

This clonotype was observed a few times. The chain combines TRBV6-1 with TRBJ2-7, with 11 bases aligning to TRBD2. CDR3 length: 14 amino acids. V was pared by 5 bases and J by 5 bases, with 5 bases of the junction left unmatched. The germline V gene encodes CDR1 MNHNS and CDR2 SASEGT. The CDR3 DNA reads TGTGCCAGCAGTCGTAGCGGGAGGGGGGACGAGCAGTACTTC. Translating gives CASSRSGRGDEQYF.

This chain links TRBV9 with TRBJ2-2; D ambiguous. The CDR3 loop spans 16 amino acids. Trimming pared 0 bases from V and 6 bases from J, leaving 15 bases between. The V gene's germline CDR1 is SGDLS and CDR2 YYNGEE. CDR3 in DNA: TGTGCCAGCAGCGTAGTAACAGTTTCCGTCCCCGGGGAGCTGTTTTTT. It yields the protein CASSVVTVSVPGELFF.

This clonotype was recorded at least ten times. The chain combines TRBV5-1 with TRBJ2-7; TRBD2 might be the D (6 bases). The V end lost 0 bases, the J end lost 6 bases, and 22 bases lay between the germline ends. From germline, CDR1 is SGHRS and CDR2 YFSETQ. CDR3 size: 17 residues. In DNA, the CDR3 is TGCGCCAGCAGCTTGGTCGGGAGCAGGGCCCTGGGTAGCGAGCAGTACTTC. Encoded protein: CASSLVGSRALGSEQYF.

About this clonotype: One end of the junction varies from germline; a read error may be responsible. V usage is TRBV11-2 and J usage is TRBJ2-3; D is undetermined. The germline V gene has CDR1 SGHAT and CDR2 FQNNGV. The CDR3 is made up of 13 amino acids. CDR3: CASSFLGTETQYF. In nucleotides, the CDR3 is TGTGCCAGCAGCTTTTTGGGCACAGAGACGCAGTATTTT.

This chain uses TRBV7-2 with TRBJ1-6; D is undetermined. Germline assignment: CDR1 SGHTA and CDR2 FQGNSA. The ends were cut back, 4 bases at V and 10 bases at J, with 17 bases in the middle. This CDR3 comprises 15 residues. CDR3 sequence: CASSSRTIAGSPLHF. In nucleotides, the CDR3 is TGTGCCAGCAGCTCCCGGACGATAGCCGGATCACCCCTCCACTTT.

This clonotype was picked up a small number of times. A read error is possible here, since a much larger clone lies one base away. The CDR3 loop reads CASSEAEVWDTQYF. DNA for the CDR3: TGTGCCAGCAGTGAGGCGGAAGTATGGGATACGCAGTATTTT. The chain uses TRBV2 and TRBJ2-3, with D unclear. Trimming took off 3 bases at V and 6 bases at J, with 13 bases between the two ends. The germline V gene encodes CDR1 SNHLY and CDR2 FYNNEI. CDR3 length: 14 residues.